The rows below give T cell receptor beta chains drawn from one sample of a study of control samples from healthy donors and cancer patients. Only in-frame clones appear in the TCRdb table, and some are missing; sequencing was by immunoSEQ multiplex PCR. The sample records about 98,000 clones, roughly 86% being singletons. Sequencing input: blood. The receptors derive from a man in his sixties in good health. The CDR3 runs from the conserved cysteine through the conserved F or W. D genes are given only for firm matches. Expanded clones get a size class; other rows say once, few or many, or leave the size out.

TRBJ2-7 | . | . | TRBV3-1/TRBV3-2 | CASRSADEQYF | TGTGCCAGCAGGTCGGCCGACGAGCAGTACTTC
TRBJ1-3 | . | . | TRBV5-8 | CASSLDGNQGGNTIYF | TGTGCCAGCAGCTTGGATGGGAACCAGGGAGGAAACACCATATATTTT
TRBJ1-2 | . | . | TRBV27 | CASSLSRGVPQGYTF | TGTGCCAGCAGTTTATCCAGGGGTGTCCCTCAGGGCTACACCTTC
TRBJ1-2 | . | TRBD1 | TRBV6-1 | CASSETITGTGDHYGYTF | TGTGCCAGCAGTGAGACGATTACCGGGACAGGGGACCACTATGGCTACACCTTC
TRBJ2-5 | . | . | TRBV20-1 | CSANDFRGQETQYF | TGCAGTGCTAATGACTTCAGGGGCCAAGAGACCCAGTACTTC
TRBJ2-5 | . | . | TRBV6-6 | CASSYPGTGETQYF | TGTGCCAGCAGTTATCCCGGGACGGGAGAGACCCAGTACTTC
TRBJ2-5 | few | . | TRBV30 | CAWSDLGETQYF | TGTGCCTGGAGTGATTTGGGAGAGACCCAGTACTTC
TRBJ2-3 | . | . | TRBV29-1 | CSGKGQHTDTQYF | TGCAGCGGGAAAGGACAGCACACAGATACGCAGTATTTT
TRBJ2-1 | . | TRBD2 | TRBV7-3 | CASSLNPSGGLYNEQFF | TGTGCCAGCAGCTTAAATCCGAGCGGGGGGCTCTACAATGAGCAGTTCTTC
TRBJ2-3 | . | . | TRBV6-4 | CASSLQGGRDTQYF | TGTGCCAGCAGTTTACAGGGGGGGAGAGATACGCAGTATTTT
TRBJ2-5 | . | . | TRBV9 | CASSLPGLGVETQYF | TGTGCCAGCAGCCTACCGGGCCTAGGAGTTGAGACCCAGTACTTC
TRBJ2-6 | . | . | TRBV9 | CASSVSRTLSGANVLTF | TGTGCCAGCAGCGTATCTAGGACCCTCTCTGGGGCCAACGTCCTGACTTTC
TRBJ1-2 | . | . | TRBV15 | CATSRDSAFYGYTF | TGTGCCACCAGCAGAGATAGTGCCTTCTATGGCTACACCTTC
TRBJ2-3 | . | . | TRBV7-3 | CASSSGPSTDTQYF | TGTGCCAGCAGCTCGGGACCTAGCACAGATACGCAGTATTTT
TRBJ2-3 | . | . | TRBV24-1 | CATSDLPDTQYF | TGTGCCACCAGTGATTTGCCCGATACGCAGTATTTT
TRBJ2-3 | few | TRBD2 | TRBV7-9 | CASSPNSGSFTDTQYF | TGTGCCAGCAGCCCCAATAGCGGGAGTTTCACAGATACGCAGTATTTT
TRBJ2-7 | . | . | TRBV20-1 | CSASLGRDFYEQYF | TGCAGTGCGAGTCTAGGAAGGGACTTCTACGAGCAGTACTTC
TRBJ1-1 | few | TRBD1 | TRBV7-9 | CASSPLGQGAGMNTEAFF | TGTGCCAGCAGCCCTTTGGGACAGGGGGCAGGGATGAACACTGAAGCTTTCTTT
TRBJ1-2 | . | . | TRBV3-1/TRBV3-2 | CASSQASANYGYTF | TGTGCCAGCAGCCAGGCCAGCGCTAACTATGGCTACACCTTC
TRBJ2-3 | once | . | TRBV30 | CAWSVTGSPDTQYF | TGTGCCTGGAGTGTAACAGGGTCCCCAGATACGCAGTATTTT
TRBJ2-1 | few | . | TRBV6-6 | CATRRIAEGLEQFF | TGTGCCACCCGCAGGATAGCCGAGGGTTTGGAGCAGTTCTTC
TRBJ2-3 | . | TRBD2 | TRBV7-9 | CASSRMTSGGVDTQYF | TGTGCCAGCAGCCGAATGACTAGCGGGGGGGTAGATACGCAGTATTTT
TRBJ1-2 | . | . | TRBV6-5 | CATQGGYGYTF | TGTGCCACCCAGGGAGGGTATGGCTACACCTTC
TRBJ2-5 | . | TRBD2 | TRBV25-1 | CASSERLAGFQETQYF | TGTGCCAGCAGTGAGAGGCTAGCGGGGTTCCAAGAGACCCAGTACTTC
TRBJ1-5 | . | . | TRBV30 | CAWGTGQFNQPQHF | TGTGCCTGGGGAACCGGACAGTTCAATCAGCCCCAGCATTTT
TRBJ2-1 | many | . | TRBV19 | CASSQQGMREQFF | TGTGCCAGTAGTCAACAGGGTATGCGTGAGCAGTTCTTC
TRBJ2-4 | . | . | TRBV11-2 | CASSLVRVAKNIQYF | TGTGCCAGCAGCTTAGTGAGGGTAGCCAAAAACATTCAGTACTTC
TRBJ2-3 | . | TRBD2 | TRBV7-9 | CASSQGAGTGDTQYF | TGTGCCAGCAGCCAAGGAGCGGGGACCGGGGATACGCAGTATTTT